The rows below give T cell receptor beta chains drawn from one sample of a study of beta chain features in type 1 diabetes. Some clones are missing from TCRdb's copy, which holds only in-frame ones; the method was immunoSEQ multiplex PCR. The data hold roughly 730,000 clones, with 10% to 15% observed a single time. The specimen was naive CD4+ T cells from blood. The origin of the receptors is a man aged 18 to 30 with type 1 diabetes. The CDR3 runs from the conserved cysteine through the conserved F or W. D genes are given only for firm matches. Some rows have no size entry. The others give once, few or many, or a class for an expanded clone.

j_gene: TRBJ2-1
abundance: few
v_gene: TRBV4-1
d_gene: .
CDR3aa: CASSPPIRGAKYNEQFF
CDR3nt: TGCGCCAGCAGCCCCCCCATAAGGGGGGCCAAATACAATGAGCAGTTCTTC

j_gene: TRBJ2-1
abundance: few
v_gene: TRBV5-6
d_gene: .
CDR3aa: CASSLQIYNEQFF
CDR3nt: TGTGCCAGCAGCTTGCAGATTTACAATGAGCAGTTCTTC

j_gene: TRBJ2-5
abundance: few
v_gene: TRBV10-1
d_gene: .
CDR3aa: CASSEAEAQETQYF
CDR3nt: TGCGCCAGCAGTGAGGCAGAAGCACAAGAGACCCAGTACTTC

j_gene: TRBJ2-2
abundance: few
v_gene: TRBV19
d_gene: TRBD1
CDR3aa: CASSRDRAWPGELFF
CDR3nt: TGTGCCAGTAGTAGGGACAGGGCTTGGCCCGGGGAGCTGTTTTTT

j_gene: TRBJ2-2
abundance: few
v_gene: TRBV5-4
d_gene: .
CDR3aa: CASSLDLGQSNTGELFF
CDR3nt: TGTGCCAGCAGCTTGGACCTAGGACAGTCGAACACCGGGGAGCTGTTTTTT

j_gene: TRBJ1-2
abundance: .
v_gene: TRBV5-1
d_gene: .
CDR3aa: CASSLDPANYGYTF
CDR3nt: TGCGCCAGCAGCTTGGACCCCGCTAACTATGGCTACACCTTC

j_gene: TRBJ2-6
abundance: .
v_gene: TRBV6-1
d_gene: .
CDR3aa: CASKRAGANVLTF
CDR3nt: TGTGCCAGCAAAAGGGCTGGGGCCAACGTCCTGACTTTC

j_gene: TRBJ1-1
abundance: few
v_gene: TRBV4-1
d_gene: .
CDR3aa: CASSQEIVGGTEAFF
CDR3nt: TGCGCCAGCAGCCAAGAAATAGTAGGTGGGACTGAAGCTTTCTTT

j_gene: TRBJ1-2
abundance: few
v_gene: TRBV4-1
d_gene: .
CDR3aa: CASSQDPDYLDGYTF
CDR3nt: TGCGCCAGCAGCCAAGATCCCGACTACTTGGATGGCTACACCTTC

j_gene: TRBJ1-1
abundance: .
v_gene: TRBV7-9
d_gene: .
CDR3aa: CASSHVRNTEAFF
CDR3nt: TGTGCCAGCAGCCACGTGAGGAACACTGAAGCTTTCTTT

j_gene: TRBJ2-1
abundance: few
v_gene: TRBV29-1
d_gene: .
CDR3aa: CSVDGDRVFF
CDR3nt: TGCAGCGTTGATGGGGATCGAGTGTTCTTC

j_gene: TRBJ1-1
abundance: few
v_gene: TRBV29-1
d_gene: TRBD1
CDR3aa: CSVEGKTGADTEAFF
CDR3nt: TGCAGCGTGGAGGGAAAGACAGGGGCTGACACTGAAGCTTTCTTT

j_gene: TRBJ2-5
abundance: .
v_gene: TRBV30
d_gene: TRBD2
CDR3aa: CAWSATSVETQYF
CDR3nt: TGTGCCTGGAGTGCGACTAGCGTGGAGACCCAGTACTTC

j_gene: TRBJ1-2
abundance: few
v_gene: TRBV5-6
d_gene: .
CDR3aa: CASSPGDYGYTF
CDR3nt: TGTGCCAGCAGCCCCGGGGACTATGGCTACACCTTC

j_gene: TRBJ2-1
abundance: .
v_gene: TRBV6-5
d_gene: .
CDR3aa: CASSPAGNEQFF
CDR3nt: TGTGCCAGCAGCCCCGCGGGAAATGAGCAGTTCTTC

j_gene: TRBJ2-7
abundance: .
v_gene: TRBV6-6
d_gene: .
CDR3aa: CASSFQHEQYF
CDR3nt: TGTGCCAGCAGTTTTCAGCACGAGCAGTACTTC

j_gene: TRBJ2-7
abundance: .
v_gene: TRBV6-5
d_gene: .
CDR3aa: CASSYGSGSSDEQYF
CDR3nt: TGTGCCAGCAGTTACGGGTCGGGATCTAGCGACGAGCAGTACTTC

j_gene: TRBJ2-1
abundance: .
v_gene: TRBV5-6
d_gene: .
CDR3aa: CASRNQGYNEQFF
CDR3nt: TGTGCCAGCAGAAATCAGGGATACAATGAGCAGTTCTTC

j_gene: TRBJ2-4
abundance: .
v_gene: TRBV19
d_gene: TRBD1
CDR3aa: CASTATGGNIQYF
CDR3nt: TGTGCCAGTACCGCGACAGGGGGGAACATTCAGTACTTC

j_gene: TRBJ2-7
abundance: few
v_gene: TRBV6-5
d_gene: TRBD2
CDR3aa: CASSYSAASGGYEQYF
CDR3nt: TGTGCCAGCAGTTACTCCGCGGCTAGCGGGGGCTACGAGCAGTACTTC

j_gene: TRBJ1-6
abundance: few
v_gene: TRBV13
d_gene: .
CDR3aa: CASSHGAVGDSPLHF
CDR3nt: TGTGCCAGCAGCCACGGGGCCGTGGGGGATTCACCCCTCCACTTT

j_gene: TRBJ1-2
abundance: .
v_gene: TRBV27
d_gene: .
CDR3aa: CASKGPGAYGYTF
CDR3nt: TGTGCCAGCAAGGGTCCAGGGGCGTATGGCTACACCTTC

j_gene: TRBJ1-6
abundance: few
v_gene: TRBV2
d_gene: .
CDR3aa: CASGPGNSPLHF
CDR3nt: TGTGCCAGCGGCCCAGGGAACTCACCCCTCCACTTT

j_gene: TRBJ2-7
abundance: few
v_gene: TRBV29-1
d_gene: TRBD1
CDR3aa: CSVDKGTGAYEQYF
CDR3nt: TGCAGCGTTGATAAGGGGACAGGGGCCTACGAGCAGTACTTC